These T cell receptor beta chains were read from a single sample in a study of CD8 T cells in ankylosing spondylitis. Using its own MiXCR run on the 5' RACE reads, TCRdb lists one record per CDR3 protein. The sample yields about 540,000 distinct CDR3 sequences, roughly 13% seen once. The sequenced sample was blood, either unsorted or a sorted T cell fraction (not recorded which). These receptor sequences come from a male donor with ankylosing spondylitis. CDR3s include the opening cysteine and the closing phenylalanine or tryptophan. D genes are given only for firm matches. A clone size is listed for some rows: how often the clone was seen (once, few, many), or a class if it is expanded.

clone_size: NA; v_call: TRBV20-1; j_call: TRBJ2-1; d_call: NA; cdr3_nt: TGCAGTGCTAGAGAGGGCCCTGCCCGTGAGCAGTTCTTC; cdr3_aa: CSAREGPAREQFF
clone_size: many; v_call: TRBV12-3/TRBV12-4; j_call: TRBJ2-3; d_call: TRBD2; cdr3_nt: TGTGCCAGCATAGGGACTACCTACACAGATACGCAGTATTTT; cdr3_aa: CASIGTTYTDTQYF
clone_size: few; v_call: TRBV7-9; j_call: TRBJ2-3; d_call: TRBD2; cdr3_nt: TGTGCCAGCAGCCAAGGGACTAGCGGGAGGGCCGGGTATTTT; cdr3_aa: CASSQGTSGRAGYF
clone_size: NA; v_call: TRBV19; j_call: TRBJ2-3; d_call: TRBD2; cdr3_nt: TGTGCCAGTAGAATCAACATCCAAGCGGGAAACACAGATACGCAGTATTTT; cdr3_aa: CASRINIQAGNTDTQYF
clone_size: NA; v_call: TRBV3-1; j_call: TRBJ2-1; d_call: NA; cdr3_nt: TGTGCCAGCAGCCATGAGCAGTTCTTC; cdr3_aa: CASSHEQFF
clone_size: NA; v_call: TRBV3-1; j_call: TRBJ2-5; d_call: NA; cdr3_nt: TGTGCCAGCAGCCAAGACGGGATATTCCGGGGGACGGAGACCCAGTACTTC; cdr3_aa: CASSQDGIFRGTETQYF
clone_size: NA; v_call: TRBV27; j_call: TRBJ2-5; d_call: NA; cdr3_nt: TGTGCCAGCAGTTTAAAACCGGGGGCAGGACAAGAGACCCAGTACTTC; cdr3_aa: CASSLKPGAGQETQYF
clone_size: few; v_call: TRBV19; j_call: TRBJ2-5; d_call: NA; cdr3_nt: TGTGCCAGTAGTAGGGGACGGGAAGAGACCCAGTACTTC; cdr3_aa: CASSRGREETQYF
clone_size: NA; v_call: TRBV3-1; j_call: TRBJ2-1; d_call: TRBD1; cdr3_nt: TGTGCCAGCAGCTACCGGGACAGGGGGCGGAATGAGCAGTTCTTC; cdr3_aa: CASSYRDRGRNEQFF
clone_size: many; v_call: TRBV5-1; j_call: TRBJ2-7; d_call: TRBD2; cdr3_nt: TGCGCCAGCAGCGTACAACTAGCGGGAGGGTTCTACGAGCAGTACTTC; cdr3_aa: CASSVQLAGGFYEQYF
clone_size: few; v_call: TRBV5-1; j_call: TRBJ1-4; d_call: TRBD1; cdr3_nt: TGCGCCAGCAGCGTGGGACAGGGTTTACGGGAAAAACTGTTTTTT; cdr3_aa: CASSVGQGLREKLFF
clone_size: NA; v_call: TRBV29-1; j_call: TRBJ1-3; d_call: NA; cdr3_nt: TGCAGCGTTCGGCCCACTGCGGGAAACACCATATATTTT; cdr3_aa: CSVRPTAGNTIYF
clone_size: many; v_call: TRBV5-1; j_call: TRBJ2-3; d_call: NA; cdr3_nt: TGCGCCAGCAGCTTGGAGGGATCCAATACGCAGTATTTT; cdr3_aa: CASSLEGSNTQYF
clone_size: few; v_call: TRBV10-1; j_call: TRBJ1-5; d_call: NA; cdr3_nt: TGCGCCAGCAGTGAGACGTCAGCCCATAGCAATCAGCCCCAGCATTTT; cdr3_aa: CASSETSAHSNQPQHF
clone_size: NA; v_call: TRBV28; j_call: TRBJ1-1; d_call: NA; cdr3_nt: TGTGCCAGCGCCAAGGGGGGAGAGGGGACTGAAGCTTTCTTT; cdr3_aa: CASAKGGEGTEAFF
clone_size: NA; v_call: TRBV19; j_call: TRBJ1-2; d_call: TRBD1; cdr3_nt: TGTGCCAGTAGTATGACGGACAGGCCAAATACCTTC; cdr3_aa: CASSMTDRPNTF
clone_size: NA; v_call: TRBV29-1; j_call: TRBJ1-2; d_call: TRBD1; cdr3_nt: TGCAGCGTTGAAGGTAGTCCAGGGGGCTGGTATGGCTACACCTTC; cdr3_aa: CSVEGSPGGWYGYTF
clone_size: NA; v_call: TRBV18; j_call: TRBJ2-7; d_call: TRBD1; cdr3_nt: TGTGCCAGCTCACCACTACAGGGGGGCTACGAGCAGTACTTC; cdr3_aa: CASSPLQGGYEQYF
clone_size: few; v_call: TRBV5-5; j_call: TRBJ2-1; d_call: NA; cdr3_nt: TGTGCCAGCAGCTTGTCCGACGGACTCCGGGGCCTTGGGAATGAGCAGTTCTTC; cdr3_aa: CASSLSDGLRGLGNEQFF
clone_size: NA; v_call: TRBV20-1; j_call: TRBJ2-7; d_call: TRBD1; cdr3_nt: TGCAGTGCCAGAACCGGGACAGCCAACTACGAGCAGTACTTC; cdr3_aa: CSARTGTANYEQYF